The text below deals with one T cell receptor (beta chain). There is no known antigen for this receptor. Per-nucleotide qualities are absent, and no much larger clonotype sits a single base away. From its cysteine to its phenylalanine, the CDR3 spans 16 amino acids. CDR3 DNA only is kept here, 48 bases in frame from base 1. CDR1 and CDR2 are drawn from the germline V gene (reference sequence): MNHEY, SMNVEV. V is shortened by 0 bases, J by 0 bases, and the region joining them spans 9 bases. This record belongs to a study of blood T cell repertoires in COVID-19 (dated by TCRdb to 2020 to 2021). Background for the entire study: The collaborator samples originated in the United States, Italy and Spain and spanned the acute and convalescent phases of COVID-19. The material from the prospective study consisted of cDNA or gDNA derived from T cells, B-cell-depleted T cells, or PBMCs. Subjects who had been exposed to COVID-19, were actively infected with it, or had recovered from it provided the deeply sampled blood TCRbeta repertoires that made up the dataset. The repertoires were released in a freely available public database intended as a resource for research on the immune response to SARS-CoV-2. The samples were drawn from two sources: the first 160 participants of the ongoing ImmuneRACE study, and 950 to 1,500 subjects contributed by 6 global collaborators. Nearly every sample came with metadata listing a de-identified subject ID, COVID-19 status, age in years and sex. Where HLA class I and class II types were available, the types were taken from metadata supplied by the sample provider, not from assay-based typing. Points the paper makes about the study in general: Clinical and demographic metadata were provided uncurated, with the amount varying by source and participant.

TCRbeta CDR3 regions were amplified from genomic DNA using the immunoSEQ Assay, a bias-controlled multiplex PCR. Per the authors' processing: The number of nucleated cells in each sample was estimated by amplification of reference gene primers within the assay. To quantify the absolute abundance of each unique TCRbeta CDR3 rearrangement, sequence reads were collapsed and filtered. For each sample, productive Simpson clonality was calculated as the square root of Simpson's diversity index across productive rearrangements. TCRdb limited this immuneACCESS table to in-frame rearrangements with V and J called. A share of clones is missing; checked studies link under half to unresolved V genes, and the rest is unexplained. The V and J calls and clone size come from that table; D and trimming were worked out from the DNA. The sample profile shows some 200,000 clones; about 85% of them were found once. The ten most abundant clones make up about 12% of the sample.

Another Seattle source contributed samples from volunteer blood donors who had recovered from COVID-19. Whole blood was collected in K2EDTA tubes by collaborating institutions according to the institutions' own protocols. Collaborator samples were shipped for TCRbeta analysis as frozen whole blood, isolated PBMCs, or DNA extracted from either sample type. This receptor chain uses TRBV27 and TRBJ1-3; a weak D assignment points to TRBD1 (5 bases agree). The sequence derives from a woman under 30 who had recovered from COVID-19. The specimen sequenced was peripheral blood. The CDR3 has the sequence CASSLSSGFSGNTIYF. The sequence in DNA is TGTGCCAGCAGTTTATCGTCAGGGTTCTCTGGAAACACCATATATTTT.